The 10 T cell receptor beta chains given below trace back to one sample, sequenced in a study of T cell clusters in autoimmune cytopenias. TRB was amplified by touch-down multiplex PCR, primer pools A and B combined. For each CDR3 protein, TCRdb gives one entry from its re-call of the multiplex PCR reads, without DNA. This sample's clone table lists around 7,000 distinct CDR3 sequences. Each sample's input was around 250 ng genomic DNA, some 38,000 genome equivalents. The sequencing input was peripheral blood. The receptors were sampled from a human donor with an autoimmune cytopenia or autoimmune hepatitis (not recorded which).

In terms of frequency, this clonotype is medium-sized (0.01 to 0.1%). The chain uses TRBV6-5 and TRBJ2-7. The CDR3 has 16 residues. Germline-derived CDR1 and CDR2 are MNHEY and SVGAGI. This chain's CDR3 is CASSYSGVAGTYEQYF.

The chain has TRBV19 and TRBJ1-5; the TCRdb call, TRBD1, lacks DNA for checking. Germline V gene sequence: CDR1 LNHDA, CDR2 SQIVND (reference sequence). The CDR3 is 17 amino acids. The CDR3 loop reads CASSIIGAGNSNQPQHF. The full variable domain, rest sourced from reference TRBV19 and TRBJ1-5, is DGGITQSPKYLFRKEGQNVTLSCEQNLNHDAMYWYRQDPGQGLRLIYYSQIVNDFQKGDIAEGYSVSREKKESFPLTVTSAQKNPTAFYLCASSIIGAGNSNQPQHFGDGTRLSIL.

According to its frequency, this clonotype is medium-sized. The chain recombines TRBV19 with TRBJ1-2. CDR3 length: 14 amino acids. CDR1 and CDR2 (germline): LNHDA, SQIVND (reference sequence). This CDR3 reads CASRVALANYGYTF.

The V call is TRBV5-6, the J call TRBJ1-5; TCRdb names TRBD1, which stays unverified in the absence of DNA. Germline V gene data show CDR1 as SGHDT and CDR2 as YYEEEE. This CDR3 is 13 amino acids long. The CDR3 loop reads CASSPTGGQPQHF.

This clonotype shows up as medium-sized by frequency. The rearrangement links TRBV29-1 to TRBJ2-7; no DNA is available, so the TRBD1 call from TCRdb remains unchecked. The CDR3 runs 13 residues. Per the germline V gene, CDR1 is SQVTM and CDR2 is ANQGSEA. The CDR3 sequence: CSVRGGRAYEQYF.

CDR3 region: CASSQGLTPSPLHF. The J gene is TRBJ1-6, the V gene TRBV14. The CDR3 is 14 amino acids. Germline V gene sequence: CDR1 SGHDN, CDR2 FVKESK.

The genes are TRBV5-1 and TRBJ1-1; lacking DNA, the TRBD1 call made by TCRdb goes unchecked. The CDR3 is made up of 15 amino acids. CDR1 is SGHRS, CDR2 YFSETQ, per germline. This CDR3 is CASSSPTALNTEAFF.

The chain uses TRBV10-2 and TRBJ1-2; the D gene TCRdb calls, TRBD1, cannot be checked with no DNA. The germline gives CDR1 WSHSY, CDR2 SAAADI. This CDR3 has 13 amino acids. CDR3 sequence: CASSEGDRDGYTF.

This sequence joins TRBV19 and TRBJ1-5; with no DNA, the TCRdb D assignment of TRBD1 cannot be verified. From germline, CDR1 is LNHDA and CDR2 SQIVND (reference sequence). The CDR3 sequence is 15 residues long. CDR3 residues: CASSIGTGSNQPQHF.

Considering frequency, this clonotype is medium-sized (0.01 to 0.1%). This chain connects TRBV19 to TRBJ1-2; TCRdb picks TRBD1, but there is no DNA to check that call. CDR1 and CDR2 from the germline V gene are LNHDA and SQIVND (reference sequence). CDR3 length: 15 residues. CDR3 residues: CASSPGTGNDYGYTF.